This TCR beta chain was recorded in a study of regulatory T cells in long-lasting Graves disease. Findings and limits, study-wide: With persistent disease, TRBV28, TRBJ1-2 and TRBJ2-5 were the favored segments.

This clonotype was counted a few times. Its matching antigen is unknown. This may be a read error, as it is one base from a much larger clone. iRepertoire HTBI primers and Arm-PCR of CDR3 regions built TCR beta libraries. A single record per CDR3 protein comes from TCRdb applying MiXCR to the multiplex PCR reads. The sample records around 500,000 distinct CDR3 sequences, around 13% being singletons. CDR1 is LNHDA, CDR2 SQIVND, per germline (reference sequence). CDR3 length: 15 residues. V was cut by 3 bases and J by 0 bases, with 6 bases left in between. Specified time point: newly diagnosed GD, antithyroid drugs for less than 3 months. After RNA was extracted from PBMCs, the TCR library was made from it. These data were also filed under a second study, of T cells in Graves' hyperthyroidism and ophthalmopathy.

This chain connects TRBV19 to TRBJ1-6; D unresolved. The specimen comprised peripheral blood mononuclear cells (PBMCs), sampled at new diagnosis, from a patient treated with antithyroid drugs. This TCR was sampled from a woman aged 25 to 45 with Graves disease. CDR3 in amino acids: CASSIRDSYNSPLHF. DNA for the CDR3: TGTGCCAGTAGTATTCGTGACTCCTATAATTCACCCCTCCACTTT. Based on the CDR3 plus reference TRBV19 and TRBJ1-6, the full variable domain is DGGITQSPKYLFRKEGQNVTLSCEQNLNHDAMYWYRQDPGQGLRLIYYSQIVNDFQKGDIAEGYSVSREKKESFPLTVTSAQKNPTAFYLCASSIRDSYNSPLHFGNGTRLTVT.